The next 12 T cell receptor beta chains were all read from a single sample in a study of blood T cell repertoires in COVID-19. Data came from immunoSEQ multiplex PCR; TCRdb stores just in-frame clones and leaves some out. The sample has around 60,000 clones, around 89% seen once; the top ten hold just under 8.5%. Sequencing used peripheral blood. These receptors were obtained from a human donor with active COVID-19. The donor label of this sample is uncertain.

The CDR3 loop is CASSQEQSYEQYF. The CDR3 DNA is TGTGCCAGCAGCCAAGAACAATCCTACGAGCAGTACTTC. The V gene is TRBV3-1 (or the pseudogene TRBV3-2), the J gene TRBJ2-7; no definite D call. This CDR3 contains 13 residues. Per the germline V gene, CDR1 is LGHDT and CDR2 is YNNKEL (reference sequence). V was clipped by 0 bases and J by 1 base, with 4 bases between them.

In DNA form, the CDR3 reads TGTGCCACCAGTGACCGCTCAGGGGGCTTCGCAGATACGCAGTATTTT. It codes for CATSDRSGGFADTQYF. The J gene is TRBJ2-3, the V gene TRBV24-1; 8 bases match TRBD1. V lost 4 bases to trimming and J lost 4 bases; unmatched junction nucleotides: 9. Germline V gives CDR1 KGHDR, CDR2 SFDVKD. There are 16 residues in the CDR3.

This rearrangement joins TRBV5-1 to TRBJ1-4, with a tentative D call TRBD1 (6 bases). V was shortened by 0 bases and J by 2 bases, with 11 bases between the two germline ends. Germline CDR1 SGHRS, CDR2 YFSETQ. This CDR3 has 16 amino acids. CDR3 in amino acids: CASSLGTGNTNEKLFF. The CDR3 nucleotides are TGCGCCAGCAGCTTGGGCACAGGGAACACTAATGAAAAACTGTTTTTT.

This chain connects TRBV21-1 to TRBJ2-2; the table's TRBD2 call for D was not verified on the DNA. TRBV21-1 is noted as a pseudogene. This CDR3 comprises 14 residues. For the CDR3, the DNA is TGTGCCAGCGTTAGCGGGAAGGGCACCGGGGAGCTGTTTTTT. Amino acid sequence: CASVSGKGTGELFF.

The chain joins TRBV27 to TRBJ1-2, with D possibly TRBD1 on 5 matching bases. The germline V and J ends were trimmed by 3 bases and 8 bases, with 10 bases remaining between them. The CDR3 runs to 12 residues. Germline CDR1 MNHEY, CDR2 SMNVEV (reference sequence). The CDR3 bases are TGTGCCAGCAGTTTCTCAGGGTTAGGCTACACCTTC. Translating gives CASSFSGLGYTF.

The V gene is TRBV29-1, the J gene TRBJ1-2; 8 bases match TRBD1. The CDR3 runs to 13 residues. The germline V gene has CDR1 SQVTM and CDR2 ANQGSEA. The trim removed 5 bases at V and 2 bases at J, leaving 4 bases unmatched. CDR3 DNA sequence: TGCAGCGTTTCGACAGGGGCCAACTATGGCTACACCTTC. Translation: CSVSTGANYGYTF. The whole variable domain, remainder taken from reference TRBV29-1 and TRBJ1-2, is SAVISQKPSRDICQRGTSLTIQCQVDSQVTMMFWYRQQPGQSLTLIATANQGSEATYESGFVIDKFPISRPNLTFSTLTVSNMSPEDSSIYLCSVSTGANYGYTFGSGTRLTVV.

This clone was seen once. The J gene is TRBJ1-2, the V gene TRBV7-9, with TRBD1 matching 8 bases. Germline lookup yields CDR1 SEHNR and CDR2 FQNEAQ (reference sequence). The V segment lost 3 bases and the J segment 6 bases; nucleotides outside the gene matches: 6. The CDR3 runs to 14 residues. The CDR3, as DNA: TGTGCCAGCAGCTTTGTACAGGGGGTAGATGGCTACACCTTC. Its protein is CASSFVQGVDGYTF.

The chain carries TRBV5-1 and TRBJ1-1; possible D gene TRBD1, 5 bases. The germline gives CDR1 SGHRS, CDR2 YFSETQ. The V and J ends lost 2 bases and 0 bases respectively, with 8 bases between them. The CDR3 is 14 residues long. The CDR3 DNA reads TGCGCCAGCAGCTTCGGGGGTATGAACACTGAAGCTTTCTTT. It is translated as CASSFGGMNTEAFF.

This chain joins TRBV6-5 and TRBJ2-7; perhaps TRBD1 as D (6 bases). Germline CDR1 is MNHEY and CDR2 is SVGAGI. The CDR3 spans 13 residues. The V and J ends lost 6 bases and 6 bases respectively, with 15 bases between them. In DNA form, the CDR3 reads TGTGCCAGCAGCGACAGGTTCAACAGCGAGCAGTACTTC. Protein: CASSDRFNSEQYF.

The V gene is TRBV24-1, the J gene TRBJ2-1; D is perhaps TRBD2 (6 bases). The CDR3 consists of 16 residues. V lost 0 bases to trimming and J lost 5 bases, with 13 bases between them. The V gene's germline CDR1 is KGHDR and CDR2 SFDVKD. The CDR3 region has the DNA TGTGCCACCAGTGATTTGCGGGGACTGGGGAACAATGAGCAGTTCTTC. Translation gives CATSDLRGLGNNEQFF.

The chain combines TRBV9 with TRBJ1-5, with no clear D. Trimming pared 0 bases from V and 0 bases from J, leaving 7 bases between. The CDR3 length is 15 residues. CDR1 is SGDLS and CDR2 is YYNGEE in the germline V gene. The CDR3 sequence is CASSVDSHSNQPQHF. The CDR3 DNA sequence: TGTGCCAGCAGCGTAGACAGTCATAGCAATCAGCCCCAGCATTTT.

The genes are TRBV4-3 and TRBJ1-1, with 7 bases identical to TRBD1. The CDR3 sequence is 15 residues long. V dropped 0 bases and J dropped 4; count of bases not matched to a gene: 5. Germline CDR1 and CDR2: LGHNA and YSLEER. DNA of the CDR3: TGCGCCAGCAGCCAAGATGCAGGGGGTCTCACTGAAGCTTTCTTT. It yields the protein CASSQDAGGLTEAFF.